This entry concerns a single TCR beta chain. The data originate from a study of T cell changes during pregnancy in multiple sclerosis. Assay used: immunoSEQ multiplex PCR; TCRdb lists only in-frame clones, some missing. The table has 40,000 to 55,000 clones, approximately 88% seen once. This CDR3 is 14 amino acids long. Losses at the gene ends were 2 bases for V and 5 bases for J; bases not matched to a gene: 6. Germline V gene lookup returns CDR1 MNHEY and CDR2 SVGAGI. The rearrangement joins TRBV6-5 to TRBJ2-7; 7 nucleotides align to TRBD2. The origin of this receptor is a female donor with multiple sclerosis, enrolled in a pregnancy study. Sequencing used CD4+ T cells from peripheral blood mononuclear cells, obtained in the first trimester of pregnancy. CDR3 sequence (DNA): TGTGCCAGCAGTTACACGGGGGGATCAGACGAGCAGTACTTC. Its protein product is CASSYTGGSDEQYF.